Below, one TCR beta chain is given with its context. These data are taken from a study of cytomegalovirus exposure and HLA in healthy donors. The V end was cut by 0 bases, the J end by 4 bases, with 8 bases between. Germline CDR1 is SGHRS and CDR2 is YFSETQ. This CDR3 is built from 15 residues. Primers: 60 Vbeta forward and 13 Jbeta reverse. Libraries were prepared by immunoSEQ multiplex PCR; TCRdb keeps only in-frame clonotypes and omits some of them. The profile shows some 71,000 clones, about two thirds of them singletons. The chain couples TRBV5-1 to TRBJ2-6; D is unresolved. The sample consisted of PBMCs. The TCR sequence derives from a woman in her forties or fifties in good health and CMV-seropositive. The CDR3 reads CASSLGAAGANVLTF. The CDR3 DNA reads as TGCGCCAGCAGCTTGGGCGCGGCAGGGGCCAACGTCCTGACTTTC.